A selection of T cell receptor beta chains follows, all from one sample in a study of OX40 agonist ivuxolimab in advanced cancers. TCRdb's table, derived via immunoSEQ multiplex PCR, lists solely in-frame clones and lacks some. This sample carries around 45,000 clones, roughly 90% of them seen once, and the ten largest clones take 7.8%. The sequencing used CD4+ or CD8+ T cells sorted from blood, collected in a trial of the OX40 agonist ivuxolimab. These receptors were obtained from an adult with an advanced solid tumor such as melanoma, head and neck, liver or kidney cancer. CDR3s leave out the opening cysteine and the closing phenylalanine or tryptophan. The D gene is left open where the match is weak.

>NA|TRBJ2-6|TRBV7-3
ASSLPSSGANVLT
>NA|TRBJ1-1|TRBV28
ASRTGLNTEAF
>NA|TRBJ2-2|TRBV7-3
ASSLRGGPNTGELF
>TRBD1|TRBJ2-5|TRBV6-5
ASSYRDRGQETQY
>NA|TRBJ2-7|TRBV21-1
ASIRYGAISYEQY
>TRBD2|TRBJ2-5|TRBV5-4
ASRKREGRETQY
>NA|TRBJ2-1|TRBV28
ASTFGRTGNNEQF
>TRBD2|TRBJ2-2|TRBV27
ASSLLAGGPGGGELF
>TRBD2|TRBJ2-3|TRBV19
ASTGDSGRSY
>NA|TRBJ2-1|TRBV2
ASSWGSNEQF
>NA|TRBJ1-1|TRBV7-2
ASSLVMNTEAF
>NA|TRBJ1-2|TRBV5-4
ASSLGRGANYGYT
>TRBD2|TRBJ2-1|TRBV9
ASSVGTSGVNEQF
>NA|TRBJ2-2|TRBV7-2
ASSLTHTGELF
>TRBD2|TRBJ2-3|TRBV7-3
ASSLGLAAGPDTQY
>TRBD1|TRBJ2-2|TRBV7-3
ASSLKSGTVNVGELF
>NA|TRBJ1-5|TRBV6-1
ASSGNSGQPQH
>TRBD2|TRBJ2-7|TRBV25-1
ASSELMGSGRDEQY
>NA|TRBJ1-4|TRBV10-3
AISERPNEKLF
>NA|TRBJ1-2|TRBV25-1
ASRPFSREDGYT
>NA|TRBJ1-2|TRBV6-6
ASSYRDRYGYT
>TRBD2|TRBJ2-1|TRBV6-4
ASSDWGTSGVNEQF
>NA|TRBJ2-5|TRBV29-1
SARLGRGQETQY
>NA|TRBJ1-1|TRBV5-1
ASTREPNTEAF
>NA|TRBJ2-2|TRBV7-6
ASSLAQLGELF
>NA|TRBJ2-1|TRBV18
ASSHPQDWADNEQF